This TCR beta chain was identified in a study of blood T cell repertoires in COVID-19. Whole-study context: COVID-19 samples, acute and convalescent, were from the United States, Italy and Spain. Nucleic acid was either cDNA or gDNA, and it came from T cells, B-cell-depleted T cells, or PBMCs.

CDR1 is SGHRS, CDR2 YFSETQ, per germline. The J segment lost 5 bases and the V segment lost 3 bases, leaving 6 bases of the junction unmatched. This CDR3 region has 14 residues. Per the original data handling: Nucleated cell counts were estimated from reference gene primer amplification. Produced via immunoSEQ multiplex PCR; TCRdb's table is partial and in-frame only. V, J and clone size are taken as reported in that table, and D and trimming were inferred from the DNA itself. The table includes approximately 180,000 clones, approximately 90% detected once. The chain joins TRBV5-1 to TRBJ2-5; 8 nucleotides agree with TRBD1. Sequenced input: peripheral blood. The TCR comes from a man aged 35 to 55 with active or convalescent COVID-19. CDR3 sequence (DNA): TGCGCCAGCAGCTCGACAGGGGTTGGGGAGACCCAGTACTTC. This translates into CASSSTGVGETQYF.